This T cell receptor beta chain was sequenced during a study of blood T cell repertoires in COVID-19. The wider study: Whether acute or convalescent, the COVID-19 samples came from the United States, Italy and Spain. Sample material is recorded as cDNA or gDNA derived from T cells, B-cell-depleted T cells, or PBMCs.

Original handling: The assay estimated nucleated cells by amplifying reference gene primers. Measured with immunoSEQ multiplex PCR; TCRdb has only the in-frame clones, and not every one. V and J calls and clone size are given by that table; D and trimming were obtained from the DNA. This sample has roughly 300,000 clones, with roughly 85% found just once. Looked up from germline, CDR1 is LNHDA and CDR2 is SQIVND (reference sequence). Losses at the gene ends were 0 bases for V and 7 bases for J; bases not matched to a gene: 3. This CDR3 is 14 amino acids long. The specimen was peripheral blood. The chain links TRBV19 to TRBJ2-1; 7 nucleotides align to TRBD1. This clonotype originated in a human donor in a cohort sampled during active COVID-19. The CDR3: CASSIEQGYNEQFF. CDR3 DNA sequence: TGTGCCAGTAGTATAGAACAGGGGTATAATGAGCAGTTCTTC.